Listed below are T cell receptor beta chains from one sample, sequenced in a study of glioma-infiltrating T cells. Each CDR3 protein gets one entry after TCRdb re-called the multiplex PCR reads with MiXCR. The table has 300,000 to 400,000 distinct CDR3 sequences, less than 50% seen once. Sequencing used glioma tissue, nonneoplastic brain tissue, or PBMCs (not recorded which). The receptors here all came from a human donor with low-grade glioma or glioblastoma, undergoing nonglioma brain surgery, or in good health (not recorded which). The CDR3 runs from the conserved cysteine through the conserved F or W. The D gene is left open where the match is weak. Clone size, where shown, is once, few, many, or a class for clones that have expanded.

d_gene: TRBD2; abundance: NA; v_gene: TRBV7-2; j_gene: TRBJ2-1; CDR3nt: TGTGCCAGCGGCGGGGGACTAGCGGCCTACAATGAGCAGTTCTTC; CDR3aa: CASGGGLAAYNEQFF
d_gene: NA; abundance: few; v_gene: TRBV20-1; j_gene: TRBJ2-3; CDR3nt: TGCAGTGCTAGAGATCAGGAAACACATGCTAGCACAGATACGCAGTATTTT; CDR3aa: CSARDQETHASTDTQYF
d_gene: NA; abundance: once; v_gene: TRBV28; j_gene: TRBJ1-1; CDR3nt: TGTGCCGGCAGTTATTCAGGGCTGACTGAAGCTTTCTTT; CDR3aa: CAGSYSGLTEAFF
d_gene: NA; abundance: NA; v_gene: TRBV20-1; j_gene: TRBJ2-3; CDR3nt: TGCAGTGCACGAGGAGTGGGAAGGGGGACAGATACGCAGTATTTT; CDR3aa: CSARGVGRGTDTQYF
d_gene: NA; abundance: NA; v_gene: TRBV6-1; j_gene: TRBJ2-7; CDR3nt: TGTGCCAGCAGCCACGGGACTGGCTACGAGCAGTACTTC; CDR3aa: CASSHGTGYEQYF
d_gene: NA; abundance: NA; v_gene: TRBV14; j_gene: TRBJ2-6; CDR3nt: TGTGCCAGCAGCCATGGAATCGCTGGGGCCAACGTCCTGACTTTC; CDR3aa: CASSHGIAGANVLTF
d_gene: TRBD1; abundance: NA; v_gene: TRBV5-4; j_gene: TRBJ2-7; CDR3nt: TGTGCCAGCCGAGCTACAACAGGGGGCGGCGAGCAGTACTTC; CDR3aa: CASRATTGGGEQYF
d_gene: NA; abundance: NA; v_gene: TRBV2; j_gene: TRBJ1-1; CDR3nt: TGTGCCAGCAGTGATAATAGGGAAACTGAAGCTTTCTTT; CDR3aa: CASSDNRETEAFF
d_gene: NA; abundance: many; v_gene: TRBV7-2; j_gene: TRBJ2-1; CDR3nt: TGTGCCAGCAGCTTTACCGGAACCAATGAGCAGTTCTTC; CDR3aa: CASSFTGTNEQFF
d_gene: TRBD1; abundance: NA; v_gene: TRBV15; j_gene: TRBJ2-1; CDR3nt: TGTGCCAGCAGTGGACAGGGTTGGGACAATGAGCAGTTCTTC; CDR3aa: CASSGQGWDNEQFF
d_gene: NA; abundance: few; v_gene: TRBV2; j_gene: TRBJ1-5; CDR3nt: TGTGCCAGCAGTGAAGTCAGTTATAGCAATCAGCCCCAGCATTTT; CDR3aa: CASSEVSYSNQPQHF
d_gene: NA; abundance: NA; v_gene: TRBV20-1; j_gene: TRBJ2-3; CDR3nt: TGCAGTGCTAGAGATCTTTTACAGGTTCGGGATACGCAGTATTTT; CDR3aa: CSARDLLQVRDTQYF
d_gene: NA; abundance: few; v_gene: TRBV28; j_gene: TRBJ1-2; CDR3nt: TGTGCCAGCACCCCGAACCAGGGAAACTATGGCTACACCTTC; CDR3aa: CASTPNQGNYGYTF
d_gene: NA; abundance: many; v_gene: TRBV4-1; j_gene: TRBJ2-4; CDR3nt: TGCGCCAGCAGCCAAGAGCCGGGGTTGAACATTCAGTACTTC; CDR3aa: CASSQEPGLNIQYF
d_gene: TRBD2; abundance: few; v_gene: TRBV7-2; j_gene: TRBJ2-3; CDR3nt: TGTGCCAGCAGCTTAGGAGAGGGACTAGAGGTGGCGCAGTATTTT; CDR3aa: CASSLGEGLEVAQYF
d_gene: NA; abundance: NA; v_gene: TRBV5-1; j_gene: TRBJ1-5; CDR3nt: TGCGCCAGCAGCTTGGATGCCGGGTCCAATCAGCCCCAGCATTTT; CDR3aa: CASSLDAGSNQPQHF
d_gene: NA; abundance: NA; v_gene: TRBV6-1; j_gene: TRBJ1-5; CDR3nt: TGTGCCATCAGTGGGCAATTATTCCAGCCCCAGCATTTT; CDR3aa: CAISGQLFQPQHF
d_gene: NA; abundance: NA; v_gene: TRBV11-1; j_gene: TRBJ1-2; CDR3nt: TGTGCCAGCAGCTTAGGGGGCACTGCAGTACCTAACTATGGCTACACCTTC; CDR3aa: CASSLGGTAVPNYGYTF
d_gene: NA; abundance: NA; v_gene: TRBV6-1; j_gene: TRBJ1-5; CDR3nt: TGTGCCAGCAGCAGAGGGGATGGCCCGGGCAATCAGCCCCAGCATTTT; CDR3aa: CASSRGDGPGNQPQHF
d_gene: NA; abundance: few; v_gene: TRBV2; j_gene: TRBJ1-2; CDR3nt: TGTGCCAGCAGTGAAGCACGGGAACCTCCTAACTATGGCTACACCTTC; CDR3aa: CASSEAREPPNYGYTF
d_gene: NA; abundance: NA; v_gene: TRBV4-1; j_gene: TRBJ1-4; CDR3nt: TGCGCCAGCAGCCAATCAGCACAGGGTAATGAAAAACTGTTTTTT; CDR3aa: CASSQSAQGNEKLFF